These T cell receptor beta chains were read from a single sample in a study of T cells in Graves' hyperthyroidism and ophthalmopathy. TCRdb reanalysed the multiplex PCR reads using MiXCR and keeps one entry per CDR3 protein. The table records fewer than 450,000 distinct CDR3 sequences, approximately 18% of them present only once. Input material: blood. These receptors all come from a young woman with Graves' hyperthyroidism that later progressed to Graves' ophthalmopathy. Each CDR3 is given with its conserved first and last residue. D genes are given only for firm matches. Expanded clones are given a class, and other clones once, few, many or no size at all.

j_gene | v_gene | d_gene | abundance | CDR3nt | CDR3aa
TRBJ2-3 | TRBV2 | TRBD2 | many | TGTGCCAGCAGTAAAGCGGGGGGGAAAGATACGCAGTATTTT | CASSKAGGKDTQYF
TRBJ2-1 | TRBV27 | NA | many | TGTGCCAGCAGTATCTTTCCCGGGCTGGCTAATGAGCAGTTCTTC | CASSIFPGLANEQFF
TRBJ2-3 | TRBV11-2 | NA | NA | TGTGCCAGCAGCCCCATCCTAGCGCGTAGCACAGATACGCAGTATTTT | CASSPILARSTDTQYF
TRBJ2-1 | TRBV20-1 | TRBD2 | once | TGCAGTGCTAGAGATACTAGCGGGGTCGATGAGCAGTTCTTC | CSARDTSGVDEQFF
TRBJ1-4 | TRBV7-9 | NA | many | TGTGCCAGCAGCTCTCCCCGAGGGACGGAACCAACTAATGAAAAACTGTTTTTT | CASSSPRGTEPTNEKLFF
TRBJ2-4 | TRBV13 | TRBD2 | few | TGTGCCAGCAGCTTAGGCAGACTAGCGGGAGATAGCATTCAGTACTTC | CASSLGRLAGDSIQYF
TRBJ2-5 | TRBV28 | NA | many | TGTGCCAGCAGTTTAATAGCTCAGGGCTATCTAGATGAGACCCAGTACTTC | CASSLIAQGYLDETQYF
TRBJ2-7 | TRBV5-1 | NA | NA | TGCGCCAGCAGCAGCGACAGTAGCTCCTACGAGCAGTACTTC | CASSSDSSSYEQYF
TRBJ2-3 | TRBV6-1 | TRBD2 | few | TGTGCCAGCAGTCGGGTAGCGGGGGGGACTAGCACAGATACGCAGTATTTT | CASSRVAGGTSTDTQYF
TRBJ2-7 | TRBV12-3/TRBV12-4 | NA | many | TGTGCCAGCAGTGGAACACGTGTTAGCTCCTACGAGCAGTACTTC | CASSGTRVSSYEQYF